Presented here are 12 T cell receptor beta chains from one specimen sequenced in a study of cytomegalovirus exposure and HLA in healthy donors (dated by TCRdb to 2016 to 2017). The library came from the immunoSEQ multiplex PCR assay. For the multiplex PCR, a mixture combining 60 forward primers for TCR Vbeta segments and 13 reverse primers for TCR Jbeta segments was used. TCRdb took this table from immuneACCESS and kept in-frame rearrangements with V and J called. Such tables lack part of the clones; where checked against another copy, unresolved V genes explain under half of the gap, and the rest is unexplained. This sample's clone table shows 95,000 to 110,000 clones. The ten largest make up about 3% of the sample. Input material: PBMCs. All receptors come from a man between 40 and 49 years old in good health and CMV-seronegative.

The CDR3 region has the DNA TGTGCCAGCAGCTCCCAGAGCAGCGGTTACGAAGCTTTCTTT. Residues: CASSSQSSGYEAFF. The rearrangement links TRBV7-2 to TRBJ1-1; D call uncertain. This CDR3 region has 14 residues. Germline V CDR1 and CDR2: SGHTA, FQGNSA. V lost 4 bases and J lost 8, with 17 bases in between.

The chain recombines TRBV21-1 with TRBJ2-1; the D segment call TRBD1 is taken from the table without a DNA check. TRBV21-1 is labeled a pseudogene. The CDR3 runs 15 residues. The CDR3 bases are TGTGCCAGCAGCAAATGGTTCTCCAGTCACAATGAGCAGTTCTTC. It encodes CASSKWFSSHNEQFF.

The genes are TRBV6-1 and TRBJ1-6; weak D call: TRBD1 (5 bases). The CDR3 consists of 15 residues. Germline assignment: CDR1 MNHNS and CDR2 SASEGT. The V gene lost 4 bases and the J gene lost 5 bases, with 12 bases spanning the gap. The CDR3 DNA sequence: TGTGCCAGCAGTGTTGGGGGGATAAATAATTCACCCCTCCACTTT. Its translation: CASSVGGINNSPLHF.

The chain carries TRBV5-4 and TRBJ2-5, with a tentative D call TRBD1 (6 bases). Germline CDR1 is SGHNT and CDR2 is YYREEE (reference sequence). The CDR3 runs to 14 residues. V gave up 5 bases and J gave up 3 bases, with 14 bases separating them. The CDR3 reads CASRLDRTKETQYF. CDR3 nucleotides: TGTGCCAGCAGACTGGACAGAACCAAAGAGACCCAGTACTTC.

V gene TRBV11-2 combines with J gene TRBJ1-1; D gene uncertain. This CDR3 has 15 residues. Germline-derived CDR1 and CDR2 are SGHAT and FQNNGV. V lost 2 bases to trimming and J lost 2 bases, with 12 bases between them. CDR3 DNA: TGTGCCAGCAGCTTAAGAGGGCGAACTAACACTGAAGCTTTCTTT. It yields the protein CASSLRGRTNTEAFF.

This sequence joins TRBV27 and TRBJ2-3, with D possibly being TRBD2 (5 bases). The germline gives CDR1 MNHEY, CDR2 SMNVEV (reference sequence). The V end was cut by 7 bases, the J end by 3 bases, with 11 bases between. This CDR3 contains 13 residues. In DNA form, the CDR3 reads TGTGCCAGCACCCGACTATCAACAGATACGCAGTATTTT. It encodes CASTRLSTDTQYF.

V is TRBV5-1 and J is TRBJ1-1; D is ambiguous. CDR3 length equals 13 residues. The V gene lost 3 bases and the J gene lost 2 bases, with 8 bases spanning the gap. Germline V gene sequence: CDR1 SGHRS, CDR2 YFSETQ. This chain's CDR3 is CASSYNLNTEAFF. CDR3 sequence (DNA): TGCGCCAGCAGCTACAACCTTAACACTGAAGCTTTCTTT.

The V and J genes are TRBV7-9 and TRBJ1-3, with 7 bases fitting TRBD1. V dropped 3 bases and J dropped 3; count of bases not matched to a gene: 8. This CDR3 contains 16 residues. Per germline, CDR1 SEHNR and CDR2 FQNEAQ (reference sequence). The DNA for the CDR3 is TGTGCCAGCAGCTTTCGGACAGGCAGCTTTGGAAACACCATATATTTT. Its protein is CASSFRTGSFGNTIYF.

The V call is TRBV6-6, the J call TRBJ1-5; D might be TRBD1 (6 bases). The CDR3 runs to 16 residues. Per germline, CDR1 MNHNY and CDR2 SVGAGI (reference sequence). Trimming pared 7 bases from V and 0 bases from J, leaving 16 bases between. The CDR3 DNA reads TGTGCCAGCAACCCCCGGGGAGGGGGTAGCAATCAGCCCCAGCATTTT. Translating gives CASNPRGGGSNQPQHF.

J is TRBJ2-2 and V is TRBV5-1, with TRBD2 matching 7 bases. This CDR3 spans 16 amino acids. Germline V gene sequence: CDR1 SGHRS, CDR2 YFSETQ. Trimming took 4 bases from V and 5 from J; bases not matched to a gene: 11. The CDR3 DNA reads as TGCGCCAGCAGCACTAAGGTGACTAGCTTTACCGGGGAGCTGTTTTTT. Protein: CASSTKVTSFTGELFF.

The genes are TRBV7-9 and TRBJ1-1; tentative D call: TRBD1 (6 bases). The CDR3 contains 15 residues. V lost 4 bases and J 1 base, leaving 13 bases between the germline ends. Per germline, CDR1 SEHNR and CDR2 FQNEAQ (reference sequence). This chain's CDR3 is CASSWGDRSNTEAFF. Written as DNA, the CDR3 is TGTGCCAGCAGCTGGGGAGACAGGTCGAACACTGAAGCTTTCTTT.

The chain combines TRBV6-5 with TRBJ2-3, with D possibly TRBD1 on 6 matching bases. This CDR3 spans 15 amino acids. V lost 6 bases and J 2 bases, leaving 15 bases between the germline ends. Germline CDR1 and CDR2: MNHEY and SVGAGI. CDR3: CASRNRDVSTDTQYF. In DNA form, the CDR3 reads TGTGCCAGCAGGAACAGGGATGTTTCCACAGATACGCAGTATTTT.